This is a list of T cell receptor beta chains from one sample in a study of tumor-infiltrating lymphocytes in localized non-small cell lung cancer. Sequencing used immunoSEQ multiplex PCR; TCRdb keeps in-frame clones, though not all of them. The repertoire holds about 14,000 clones, with 60% to 80% as singletons. Sequencing input: lung tumor tissue. All receptors come from a human donor with non-small cell lung cancer. Both conserved end residues are part of each CDR3. Fields, in order: V gene, D gene, J gene, clone size, CDR3 DNA, CDR3 protein. A D gene is named only where the DNA matches it firmly. Clone size is shown for a subset of rows, as once, few, many or a class of expanded clone.

TRBV7-8	TRBD1	TRBJ2-7	once	TGTGCCAGCAGCTTAGGCGACAGGGGGCGGAACGAGCAGTACTTC	CASSLGDRGRNEQYF
TRBV5-4	.	TRBJ1-1	.	TGTGCCAGCAGCTTGTTAACGAACACTGAAGCTTTCTTT	CASSLLTNTEAFF
TRBV9	.	TRBJ1-1	.	TGTGCCAGCAGCGTTTCACAGGGAAAAGGCACTGAAGCTTTCTTT	CASSVSQGKGTEAFF
TRBV27	.	TRBJ1-5	.	TGTGCCAGCAGTTTTTTTATCCTGGGCCAGGGTTGGTTTTCGAGCAATCAGCCCCAGCATTTT	CASSFFILGQGWFSSNQPQHF
TRBV4-3	.	TRBJ2-5	.	TGCGCCAGCAGCCAAGATCGTGCAGGATATGGGACCCAGTACTTC	CASSQDRAGYGTQYF
TRBV19	.	TRBJ1-2	.	TGTGCCAGTAGCCTGTTGGACCGTGCACGGGGCTATGGCTACACCTTC	CASSLLDRARGYGYTF
TRBV6-6	TRBD1	TRBJ1-4	.	TGTGCCAGCAGTTACCGGGACAGGGCACATGAAAAACTGTTTTTT	CASSYRDRAHEKLFF
TRBV2	TRBD1	TRBJ1-5	.	TGTGCCAGCAGTGAGGCTAGGACAGGGGTGCAGCCCCAGCATTTT	CASSEARTGVQPQHF
TRBV5-6	TRBD2	TRBJ2-3	.	TGTGCCAGCGCCACTAGCGGGGGGCTTAGGGGCACAGATACGCAGTATTTT	CASATSGGLRGTDTQYF
TRBV5-6	.	TRBJ2-7	once	TGTGCCAGCAGCTTGGGAGGGCCACTTACCTACGAGCAGTACTTC	CASSLGGPLTYEQYF
TRBV7-7	.	TRBJ1-1	.	TGTGCCAGCAGCTTAGATCTAAACACTGAAGCTTTCTTT	CASSLDLNTEAFF
TRBV6-5	.	TRBJ1-2	.	TGTGCCAGCAGTGGACGGCAGAACTATGGCTACACCTTC	CASSGRQNYGYTF
TRBV5-4	.	TRBJ2-2	.	TGTGCCAGCAGCTTGGCCGCACTCGTACGAACCGGGGAGCTGTTTTTT	CASSLAALVRTGELFF
TRBV6-1	.	TRBJ1-5	.	TGTGCCAGCAGTGATAGGGTCCTTGGCAATCAGCCCCAGCATTTT	CASSDRVLGNQPQHF
TRBV19	TRBD1	TRBJ2-1	.	TGTGCCAGTTCCGGGACAGGGACCTACAATGAGCAGTTCTTC	CASSGTGTYNEQFF
TRBV7-8	TRBD1	TRBJ1-2	.	TGTGCCAGCAGCTCAGACAGGGGGGGAGGCTACACCTTC	CASSSDRGGGYTF
TRBV6-4	.	TRBJ1-1	.	TGTGCCAGCAGTGACTCGGCAGGGGATGGTGGGACTGAAGCTTTCTTT	CASSDSAGDGGTEAFF
TRBV7-2	TRBD2	TRBJ2-3	once	TGTGCCAGCAGCTTTCCGCGGGGGGGCGGTACGCAGTATTTT	CASSFPRGGGTQYF
TRBV15	TRBD1	TRBJ1-6	.	TGTGCCACCAGCAGAGTTGGGACAGGTTCTTCACCCCTCCACTTT	CATSRVGTGSSPLHF
TRBV18	.	TRBJ2-5	.	TGTGCCAGCTCAGATGACCGGGGGTCGGAGACCCAGTACTTC	CASSDDRGSETQYF
TRBV7-2	.	TRBJ2-7	.	TGTGCCAGCAGCTTAAGACCTCCGGAGTCCTACGAGCAGTACTTC	CASSLRPPESYEQYF